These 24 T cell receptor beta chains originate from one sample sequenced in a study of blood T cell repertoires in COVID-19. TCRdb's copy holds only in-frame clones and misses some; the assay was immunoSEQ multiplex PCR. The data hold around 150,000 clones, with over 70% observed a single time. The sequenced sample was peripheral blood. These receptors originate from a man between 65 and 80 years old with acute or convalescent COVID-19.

The CDR3 is CASSPLGTTYEQYF. The CDR3 DNA sequence: TGTGCCAGCAGTCCACTAGGGACAACCTACGAGCAGTACTTC. The chain combines TRBV6-5 with TRBJ2-7; TRBD1 is a possible D gene (6 bases). Germline CDR1 is MNHEY and CDR2 is SVGAGI. CDR3 length equals 14 residues. The V end lost 5 bases, the J end lost 2 bases, and 13 bases lay between the germline ends.

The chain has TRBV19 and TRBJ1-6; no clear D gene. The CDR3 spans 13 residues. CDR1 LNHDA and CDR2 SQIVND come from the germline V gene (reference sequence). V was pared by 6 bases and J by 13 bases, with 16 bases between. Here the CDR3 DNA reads TGTGCCAGTAGCCGCTACCCCCGGGAGCCCCTCCACTTT. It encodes CASSRYPREPLHF. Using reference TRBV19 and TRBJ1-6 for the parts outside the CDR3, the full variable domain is DGGITQSPKYLFRKEGQNVTLSCEQNLNHDAMYWYRQDPGQGLRLIYYSQIVNDFQKGDIAEGYSVSREKKESFPLTVTSAQKNPTAFYLCASSRYPREPLHFGNGTRLTVT.

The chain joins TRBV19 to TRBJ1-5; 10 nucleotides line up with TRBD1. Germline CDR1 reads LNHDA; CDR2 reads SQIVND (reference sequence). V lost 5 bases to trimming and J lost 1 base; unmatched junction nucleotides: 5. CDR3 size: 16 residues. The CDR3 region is CASSSGTGASNQPQHF. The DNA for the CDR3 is TGTGCCAGTAGTTCCGGGACAGGGGCCAGCAATCAGCCCCAGCATTTT.

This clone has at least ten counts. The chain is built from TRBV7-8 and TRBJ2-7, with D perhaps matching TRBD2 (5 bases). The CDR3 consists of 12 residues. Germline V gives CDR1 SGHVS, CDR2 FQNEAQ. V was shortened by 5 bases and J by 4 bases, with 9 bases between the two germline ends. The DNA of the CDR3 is TGTGCCAGCAGCCGGACTCCTTACGAGCAGTACTTC. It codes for CASSRTPYEQYF.

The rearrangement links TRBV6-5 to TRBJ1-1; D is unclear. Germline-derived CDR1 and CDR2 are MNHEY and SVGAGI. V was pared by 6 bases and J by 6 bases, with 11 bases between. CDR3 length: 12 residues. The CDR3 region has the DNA TGTGCCAGCAGAGTGGTGGGCGCTGAAGCTTTCTTT. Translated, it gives CASRVVGAEAFF.

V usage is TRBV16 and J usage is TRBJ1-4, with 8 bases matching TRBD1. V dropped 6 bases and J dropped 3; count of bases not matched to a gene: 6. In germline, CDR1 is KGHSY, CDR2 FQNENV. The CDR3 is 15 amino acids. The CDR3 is CASSPQGASNEKLFF. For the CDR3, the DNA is TGTGCCAGCAGTCCCCAGGGGGCGTCTAATGAAAAACTGTTTTTT.

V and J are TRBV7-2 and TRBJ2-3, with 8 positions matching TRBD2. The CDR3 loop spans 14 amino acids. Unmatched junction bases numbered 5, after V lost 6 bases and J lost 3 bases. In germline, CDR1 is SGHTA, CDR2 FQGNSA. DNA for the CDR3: TGTGCCAGCAGTCCTGGACTAGCAACAGATACGCAGTATTTT. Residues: CASSPGLATDTQYF.

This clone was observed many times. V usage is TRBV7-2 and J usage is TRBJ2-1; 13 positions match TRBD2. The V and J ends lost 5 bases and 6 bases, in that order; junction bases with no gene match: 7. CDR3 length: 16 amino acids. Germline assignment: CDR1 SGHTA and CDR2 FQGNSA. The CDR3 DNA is TGTGCCAGCAGCGGATACGGGACTAGCGGGACCAATGAGCAGTTCTTC. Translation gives CASSGYGTSGTNEQFF. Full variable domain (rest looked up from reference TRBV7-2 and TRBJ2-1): GAGVSQSPSNKVTEKGKDVELRCDPISGHTALYWYRQSLGQGLEFLIYFQGNSAPDKSGLPSDRFSAERTGGSVSTLTIQRTQQEDSAVYLCASSGYGTSGTNEQFFGPGTRLTVL.

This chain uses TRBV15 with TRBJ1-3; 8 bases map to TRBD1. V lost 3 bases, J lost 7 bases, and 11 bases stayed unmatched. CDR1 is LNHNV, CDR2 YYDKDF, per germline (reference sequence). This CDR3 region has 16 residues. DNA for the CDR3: TGTGCCACCAGCAGGGGACGGACAGGGACGGCGAACACCATATATTTT. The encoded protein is CATSRGRTGTANTIYF.

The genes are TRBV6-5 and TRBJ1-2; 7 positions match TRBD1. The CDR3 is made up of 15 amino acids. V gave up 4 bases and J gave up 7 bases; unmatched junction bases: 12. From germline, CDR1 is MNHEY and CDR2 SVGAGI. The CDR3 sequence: CASSLSSRAGGGYTF. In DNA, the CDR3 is TGTGCCAGCAGTTTGAGCTCGAGGGCAGGGGGTGGCTACACCTTC.

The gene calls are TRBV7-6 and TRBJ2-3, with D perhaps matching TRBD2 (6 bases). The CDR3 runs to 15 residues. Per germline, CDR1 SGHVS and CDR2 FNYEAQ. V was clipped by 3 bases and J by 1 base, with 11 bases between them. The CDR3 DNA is TGTGCCAGCAGCTTGGTAGCGGAACGCACAGATACGCAGTATTTT. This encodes CASSLVAERTDTQYF.

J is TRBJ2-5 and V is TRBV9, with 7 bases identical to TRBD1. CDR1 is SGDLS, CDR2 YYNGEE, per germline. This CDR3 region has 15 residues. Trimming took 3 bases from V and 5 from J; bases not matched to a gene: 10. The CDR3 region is CASSARRQGRETQYF. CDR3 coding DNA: TGTGCCAGCAGCGCCAGACGACAGGGACGGGAGACCCAGTACTTC.

CDR3 amino acids: CASSPGQGGFSEEKLFF. CDR3 coding DNA: TGTGCCAGCAGCCCCGGACAGGGGGGGTTTTCTGAGGAAAAACTGTTTTTT. This rearrangement joins TRBV9 to TRBJ1-4; TRBD1 agrees at 10 bases. This CDR3 has 17 residues. Germline V lookup: CDR1 SGDLS, CDR2 YYNGEE. The trim removed 4 bases at V and 8 bases at J, leaving 14 bases unmatched.

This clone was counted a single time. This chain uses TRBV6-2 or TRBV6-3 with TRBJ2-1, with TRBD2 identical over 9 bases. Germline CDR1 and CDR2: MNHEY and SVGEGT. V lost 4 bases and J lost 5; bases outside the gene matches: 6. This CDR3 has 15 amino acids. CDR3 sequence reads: CASSFRGLANNEQFF. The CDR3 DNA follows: TGTGCCAGCAGTTTCCGGGGACTAGCAAACAATGAGCAGTTCTTC.

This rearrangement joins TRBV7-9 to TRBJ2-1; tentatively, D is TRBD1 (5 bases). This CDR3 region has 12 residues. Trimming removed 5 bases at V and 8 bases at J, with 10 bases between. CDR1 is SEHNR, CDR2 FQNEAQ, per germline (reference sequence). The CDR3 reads CASSPGWHEQFF. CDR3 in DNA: TGTGCCAGCAGCCCAGGGTGGCATGAGCAGTTCTTC.

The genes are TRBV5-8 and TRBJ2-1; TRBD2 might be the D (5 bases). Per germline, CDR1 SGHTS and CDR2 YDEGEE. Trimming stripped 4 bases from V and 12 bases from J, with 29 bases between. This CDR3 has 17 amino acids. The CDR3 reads CASSENGLVKTRGRQFF. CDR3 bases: TGTGCCAGCAGCGAAAACGGACTCGTCAAGACTCGAGGGCGGCAGTTCTTC. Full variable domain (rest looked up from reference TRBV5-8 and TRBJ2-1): EAGVTQSPTHLIKTRGQQATLRCSPISGHTSVYWYQQALGLGLQFLLWYDEGEERNRGNFPPRFSGRQFPNYSSELNVNALELEDSALYLCASSENGLVKTRGRQFFGPGTRLTVL.

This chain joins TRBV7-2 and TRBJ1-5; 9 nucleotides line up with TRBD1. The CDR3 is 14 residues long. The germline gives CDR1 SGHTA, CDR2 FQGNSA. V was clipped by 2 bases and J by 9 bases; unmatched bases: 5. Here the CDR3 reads CASSLTGGLPPQHF. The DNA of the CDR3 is TGTGCCAGCAGCTTAACAGGGGGCCTCCCGCCCCAGCATTTT.

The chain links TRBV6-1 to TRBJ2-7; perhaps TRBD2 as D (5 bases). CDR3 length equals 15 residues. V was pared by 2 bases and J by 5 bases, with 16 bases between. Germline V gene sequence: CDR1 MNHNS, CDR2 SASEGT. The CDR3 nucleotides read TGTGCCAGCAGTGAATTGAGAGGGAACGCCGACGAGCAGTACTTC. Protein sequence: CASSELRGNADEQYF.

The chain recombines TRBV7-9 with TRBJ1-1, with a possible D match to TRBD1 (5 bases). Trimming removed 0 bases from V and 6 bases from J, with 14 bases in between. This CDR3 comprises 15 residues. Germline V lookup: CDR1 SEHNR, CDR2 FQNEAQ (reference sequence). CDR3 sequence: CASSLAAGQVAEAFF. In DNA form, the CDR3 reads TGTGCCAGCAGCTTAGCGGCAGGGCAGGTCGCTGAAGCTTTCTTT.

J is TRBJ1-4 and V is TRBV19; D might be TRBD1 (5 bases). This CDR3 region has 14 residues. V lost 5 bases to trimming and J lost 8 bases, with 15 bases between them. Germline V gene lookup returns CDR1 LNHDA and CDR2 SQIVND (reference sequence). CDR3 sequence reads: CASSQKIRGEKLFF. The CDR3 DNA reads TGTGCCAGTAGTCAGAAGATAAGGGGCGAAAAACTGTTTTTT. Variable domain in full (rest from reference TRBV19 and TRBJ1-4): DGGITQSPKYLFRKEGQNVTLSCEQNLNHDAMYWYRQDPGQGLRLIYYSQIVNDFQKGDIAEGYSVSREKKESFPLTVTSAQKNPTAFYLCASSQKIRGEKLFFGSGTQLSVL.

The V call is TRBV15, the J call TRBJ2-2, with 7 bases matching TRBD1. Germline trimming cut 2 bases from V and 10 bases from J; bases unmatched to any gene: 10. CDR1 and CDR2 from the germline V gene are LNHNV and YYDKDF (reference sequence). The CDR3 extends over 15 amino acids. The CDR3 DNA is TGTGCCACCAGCAGACCGGACAGGTTCAATAAGGAGCTGTTTTTT. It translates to CATSRPDRFNKELFF.

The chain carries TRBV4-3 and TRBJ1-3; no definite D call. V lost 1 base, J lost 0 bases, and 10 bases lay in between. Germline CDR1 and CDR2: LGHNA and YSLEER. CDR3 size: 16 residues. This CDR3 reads CASSQGPQSSGNTIYF. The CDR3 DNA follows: TGCGCCAGCAGCCAAGGCCCACAGAGCTCTGGAAACACCATATATTTT.

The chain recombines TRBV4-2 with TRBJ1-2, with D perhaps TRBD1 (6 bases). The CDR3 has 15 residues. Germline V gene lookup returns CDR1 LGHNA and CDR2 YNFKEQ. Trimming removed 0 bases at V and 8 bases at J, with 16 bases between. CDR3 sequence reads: CASSQDPRGDEGYTF. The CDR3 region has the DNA TGTGCCAGCAGCCAAGATCCCAGGGGAGACGAGGGCTACACCTTC.

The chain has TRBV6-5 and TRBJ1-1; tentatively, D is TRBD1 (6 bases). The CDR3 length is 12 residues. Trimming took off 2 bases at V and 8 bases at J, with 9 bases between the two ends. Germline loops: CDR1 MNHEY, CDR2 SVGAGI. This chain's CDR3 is CASSYVTGEAFF. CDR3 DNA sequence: TGTGCCAGCAGTTACGTCACAGGGGAAGCTTTCTTT.